Below, 31 T cell receptor beta chains from the same sample are listed, as sequenced in a study of shared clonotypes between healthy human individuals (dated by TCRdb to the early 2020s). The library was produced with the immunoSEQ multiplex PCR assay. In its TCRdb copy, this immuneACCESS table keeps in-frame sequences only and misses some clones. Where compared with another copy, unresolved V genes explain less than half of these, and the others have no known cause. The sample contains roughly 2,300,000 clones, roughly 90% of them found a single time. The ten largest clonotypes hold approximately 0.4% of the sample. Sequenced material: naive CD4+ T cells from PBMCs. The sample's cell subset or site label is to be understood as: CD45RA+ positively selected. Receptors were obtained from a man between 18 and 35 years old in good health. Some clones in this sample may be carry-over from other donors' samples.

This CDR3 is CSVTAGQGSGYTF. The DNA of the CDR3 is TGCAGCGTTACTGCGGGACAGGGGTCCGGCTACACCTTC. The genes are TRBV29-1 and TRBJ1-2; 10 bases fit TRBD1. Germline V gene data show CDR1 as SQVTM and CDR2 as ANQGSEA. CDR3 length: 13 amino acids. The trim removed 5 bases at V and 8 bases at J, leaving 8 bases unmatched.

The chain links TRBV9 to TRBJ2-5; perhaps TRBD2 as D (5 bases). The germline gives CDR1 SGDLS, CDR2 YYNGEE. CDR3 length: 13 residues. The V end lost 4 bases, the J end lost 1 base, and 8 bases lay between the germline ends. The CDR3 DNA is TGTGCCAGCAGCCGTGGACTCCAAGAGACCCAGTACTTC. It codes for CASSRGLQETQYF.

The chain employs TRBV6-1 and TRBJ1-5, with a tentative D call TRBD1 (6 bases). This CDR3 spans 14 amino acids. V lost 7 bases and J lost 2, with 12 bases in between. Per the germline V gene, CDR1 is MNHNS and CDR2 is SASEGT. The CDR3 loop reads CASNNRVGNQPQHF. For the CDR3, the DNA is TGTGCCAGCAACAACAGGGTCGGCAATCAGCCCCAGCATTTT.

This chain links TRBV4-1 with TRBJ2-3, with D uncertain. The ends were cut back, 1 base at V and 8 bases at J, with 13 bases in the middle. The CDR3 totals 14 residues. The germline gives CDR1 MGHRA, CDR2 YSYEKL. CDR3: CASSQAVTVSTQYF. CDR3 nucleotides: TGCGCCAGCAGCCAAGCCGTGACGGTGTCTACGCAGTATTTT.

The CDR3 DNA sequence: TGCAGCGGGGGGGAGGGCGAGAGGGTCGAGCAGTACTTC. Encoded protein: CSGGEGERVEQYF. This sequence joins TRBV29-1 and TRBJ2-7; 7 nucleotides line up with TRBD2. The ends lost 7 bases at V and 6 bases at J; junction bases unmatched: 12. This CDR3 region has 13 residues. Germline V gene data show CDR1 as SQVTM and CDR2 as ANQGSEA.

The chain employs TRBV7-2 and TRBJ2-5; no definite D call. This CDR3 has 13 residues. The germline V and J ends were trimmed by 5 bases and 4 bases, with 11 bases remaining between them. Germline V gives CDR1 SGHTA, CDR2 FQGNSA. As DNA, the CDR3 is TGTGCCAGCAGCCCCCCCGGAACAGAGACCCAGTACTTC. Protein product: CASSPPGTETQYF.

The V and J genes are TRBV28 and TRBJ1-2; a weak D match, TRBD1 (6 bases). Germline assignment: CDR1 MDHEN and CDR2 SYDVKM. V lost 3 bases, J lost 8 bases, and 19 bases lay in between. This CDR3 has 15 amino acids. This CDR3 is CASSLEQGTREGYTF. The CDR3 DNA sequence: TGTGCCAGCAGTTTGGAACAGGGAACCCGGGAGGGCTACACCTTC.

Comment on this clone: The same CDR3 also results from other DNA sequences found in this sample. The CDR3 loop reads CSAQSNEQFF. The CDR3 bases are TGCAGTGCTCAGTCCAATGAGCAGTTCTTC. The chain employs TRBV20-1 and TRBJ2-1; D unclear. The CDR3 is made up of 10 amino acids. Germline V gene lookup returns CDR1 DFQATT and CDR2 SNEGSKA (reference sequence). V lost 5 bases and J 6 bases, leaving 5 bases between the germline ends.

This chain connects TRBV11-2 to TRBJ2-3, with 9 nucleotides matching TRBD1. J lost 0 bases, V lost 5 bases, and 3 bases had no gene match. Germline V CDR1 and CDR2: SGHAT, FQNNGV. This CDR3 comprises 15 residues. CDR3 nucleotides: TGTGCCAGCAGCCCGGGACAGGGTAGCACAGATACGCAGTATTTT. It is translated as CASSPGQGSTDTQYF.

This clone was recorded a few times. The chain employs TRBV10-3 and TRBJ1-3; D remains ambiguous. Deletions cut 4 bases from V and 2 bases from J, with 9 bases between. Germline V gene data show CDR1 as ENHRY and CDR2 as SYGVKD. CDR3 length: 14 amino acids. In DNA form, the CDR3 reads TGTGCCATCAGTGCGCAGGTCGCTGGAAACACCATATATTTT. Translated: CAISAQVAGNTIYF.

This clone appeared once. The chain links TRBV27 to TRBJ2-1, with a possible D match to TRBD2 (6 bases). Germline assignment: CDR1 MNHEY and CDR2 SMNVEV (reference sequence). Deletions cut 2 bases from V and 7 bases from J, with 15 bases between. CDR3 length: 15 amino acids. For the CDR3, the DNA is TGTGCCAGCAGTTTAGTACTCCTTCGGGGGAATGAGCAGTTCTTC. Protein sequence: CASSLVLLRGNEQFF.

This clone has a single count. The chain couples TRBV6-1 to TRBJ1-4; unclear D gene. The V and J ends lost 3 bases and 5 bases respectively, with 16 bases between them. Germline V CDR1 and CDR2: MNHNS, SASEGT. CDR3 length: 16 residues. The DNA for the CDR3 is TGTGCCAGCAGTGATCAGGCCCCATCGCAAAATGAAAAACTGTTTTTT. This gives the protein CASSDQAPSQNEKLFF.

The chain uses TRBV28 and TRBJ2-5, with D unclear. The germline V and J ends were trimmed by 8 bases and 4 bases, with 11 bases remaining between them. This CDR3 has 12 amino acids. The germline CDR1 and CDR2 sequences are MDHEN and SYDVKM. CDR3 nucleotide sequence: TGTGCCAGCGGGGAATTGGGAGAGACCCAGTACTTC. Its translation is CASGELGETQYF.

V is TRBV18 and J is TRBJ2-2, with a possible D match to TRBD2 (6 bases). This CDR3 is 15 amino acids long. From germline, CDR1 is KGHSH and CDR2 LQKENI. With 5 bases removed from V and 7 bases from J, the gap between germline ends came to 17 bases. The chain's CDR3 is CASSSLGRGLGELFF. In nucleotides, the CDR3 is TGTGCCAGCTCATCTTTGGGACGGGGACTCGGGGAGCTGTTTTTT.

The chain employs TRBV28 and TRBJ1-3, with D perhaps TRBD1 (5 bases). The germline V gene encodes CDR1 MDHEN and CDR2 SYDVKM. V dropped 3 bases and J dropped 1 base, with 10 bases sitting between them. The CDR3 is 15 residues long. The CDR3 loop is CASSFSQDSGNTIYF. The CDR3 DNA sequence: TGTGCCAGCAGTTTCTCACAGGATTCTGGAAACACCATATATTTT.

The V and J genes are TRBV18 and TRBJ2-1, with D unresolved. CDR1 and CDR2 from the germline V gene are KGHSH and LQKENI. This CDR3 has 14 residues. V lost 4 bases and J 7 bases, leaving 14 bases between the germline ends. This chain's CDR3 is CASSLGLFGNEQFF. The CDR3 DNA is TGTGCCAGCTCACTAGGGCTGTTTGGTAATGAGCAGTTCTTC. Complete variable domain (other parts from reference TRBV18 and TRBJ2-1): NAGVMQNPRHLVRRRGQEARLRCSPMKGHSHVYWYRQLPEEGLKFMVYLQKENIIDESGMPKERFSAEFPKEGPSILRIQQVVRGDSAAYFCASSLGLFGNEQFFGPGTRLTVL.

The CDR3 sequence: CASCGQGNTGELFF. CDR3 nucleotide sequence: TGCGCCAGCTGTGGACAGGGGAACACCGGGGAGCTGTTTTTT. The rearrangement joins TRBV5-1 to TRBJ2-2, with 8 nucleotides matching TRBD1. Unmatched junction bases numbered 3, after V lost 7 bases and J lost 1 base. Germline-derived CDR1 and CDR2 are SGHRS and YFSETQ. This CDR3 is built from 14 residues.

The CDR3 region has the DNA TGTGCCAGCAGGCCACCGGGGCCTTCGATCTACACCTTC. This codes for CASRPPGPSIYTF. This chain connects TRBV6-5 to TRBJ1-2, with D perhaps TRBD1 (5 bases). The CDR3 has 13 amino acids. V lost 6 bases, J lost 10 bases, and 18 bases lay in between. Germline values: CDR1 MNHEY, CDR2 SVGAGI.

The chain links TRBV11-2 to TRBJ2-7; D perhaps matches TRBD2 (7 bases). The CDR3 spans 15 residues. V dropped 1 base and J dropped 2 bases, with 12 bases sitting between them. Looked up from germline, CDR1 is SGHAT and CDR2 is FQNNGV. CDR3 DNA: TGTGCCAGCAGCTTAGGGGGGCGGGGGACCTACGAGCAGTACTTC. It codes for CASSLGGRGTYEQYF.

V gene TRBV7-9 combines with J gene TRBJ2-4, with 7 bases identical to TRBD1. V shed 5 bases, J shed 5 bases, and the junction held 6 bases outside the gene matches. The CDR3 sequence is 14 residues long. Germline V gives CDR1 SEHNR, CDR2 FQNEAQ (reference sequence). CDR3 in DNA: TGTGCCAGCAGCCTTACAGGGACAGAAAACATTCAGTACTTC. This encodes CASSLTGTENIQYF.

The rearrangement uses TRBV28 and TRBJ2-7, with TRBD1 as a possible D gene (5 bases). CDR3 length: 14 amino acids. The germline gives CDR1 MDHEN, CDR2 SYDVKM. V gave up 1 base and J gave up 3 bases, with 10 bases separating them. In DNA, the CDR3 is TGTGCCAGCAGTTTATTAGGGGAAAACTACGAGCAGTACTTC. This gives the protein CASSLLGENYEQYF.

CDR3 protein: CASSNSNWTSGRFRWNTGELFF. CDR3 sequence (DNA): TGTGCCAGCAGCAATTCCAATTGGACTAGCGGGAGATTTAGGTGGAACACCGGGGAGCTGTTTTTT. The V and J genes are TRBV21-1 and TRBJ2-2; TRBD2 reflects the table's D call only, with no check against the DNA. TRBV21-1 is described as a pseudogene. CDR3 size: 22 residues.

The chain recombines TRBV29-1 with TRBJ1-6; 7 positions agree with TRBD1. The germline gives CDR1 SQVTM, CDR2 ANQGSEA. J gave up 7 bases and V 7 bases, and 7 bases lay outside the gene matches. This CDR3 has 13 amino acids. CDR3 in DNA: TGCAGCGCCGCACAGGGGCGGAATTCACCCCTCCACTTT. This sequence encodes CSAAQGRNSPLHF.

In regard to this clone: Other DNA sequences in the sample encode the same CDR3. The J gene is TRBJ2-3, the V gene TRBV28; 7 nucleotides match TRBD2. This CDR3 region has 15 residues. Germline values: CDR1 MDHEN, CDR2 SYDVKM. V shed 6 bases and J 0 bases; nucleotides not matched to a gene: 6. The CDR3: CASSLAGDSTDTQYF. CDR3 DNA: TGTGCCAGCAGCCTGGCGGGAGACAGCACAGATACGCAGTATTTT.

This chain uses TRBV29-1 with TRBJ2-7, with 11 nucleotides matching TRBD1. Germline CDR1 reads SQVTM; CDR2 reads ANQGSEA. The ends lost 7 bases at V and 7 bases at J; junction bases unmatched: 12. This CDR3 region has 14 residues. The CDR3 DNA reads TGCAGCGCCACCCGGGACAGGGGGGTAGGAGAGCAGTACTTC. Its protein product is CSATRDRGVGEQYF.

The chain uses TRBV25-1 and TRBJ1-1, with unresolved D. From germline, CDR1 is MGHDK and CDR2 SYGVNS. This CDR3 is 11 amino acids long. V was clipped by 7 bases and J by 6 bases, with 9 bases between them. The chain's CDR3 is CASNRNAEAFF. The CDR3 DNA reads TGTGCCAGCAATCGAAACGCTGAAGCTTTCTTT.

This clone was seen once. The chain couples TRBV2 to TRBJ2-1; D remains unclear. V shed 5 bases and J shed 12 bases, with 8 bases lying between them. Germline V gene lookup returns CDR1 SNHLY and CDR2 FYNNEI. The CDR3 runs 10 residues. In DNA form, the CDR3 reads TGTGCCAGCAGTATTAAGGGGCAGTTCTTC. It encodes CASSIKGQFF.

V gene TRBV7-3 combines with J gene TRBJ2-5; tentatively, D is TRBD2 (5 bases). This CDR3 is 14 amino acids long. Germline CDR1 and CDR2: SGHTA and FQGTGA. Trimming removed 0 bases at V and 3 bases at J, with 8 bases between. The CDR3 spells CASSLTAAEETQYF. DNA of the CDR3: TGTGCCAGCAGCTTAACAGCAGCGGAAGAGACCCAGTACTTC.

The chain employs TRBV9 and TRBJ2-2; 11 bases agree with TRBD2. The CDR3 is 16 amino acids. The junction had 3 bases not matched to a gene; V was cut back by 3 bases and J by 2 bases. In germline, CDR1 is SGDLS, CDR2 YYNGEE. The CDR3 reads CASSAGLAGNTGELFF. CDR3 nucleotides: TGTGCCAGCAGCGCTGGACTAGCGGGTAACACCGGGGAGCTGTTTTTT. The full variable domain, in which reference TRBV9 and TRBJ2-2 provide the parts outside the CDR3, is DSGVTQTPKHLITATGQRVTLRCSPRSGDLSVYWYQQSLDQGLQFLIQYYNGEERAKGNILERFSAQQFPDLHSELNLSSLELGDSALYFCASSAGLAGNTGELFFGEGSRLTVL.

This clone has just a few counts. This rearrangement joins TRBV2 to TRBJ1-3; D remains unclear. The CDR3 has 12 residues. The germline V gene encodes CDR1 SNHLY and CDR2 FYNNEI. V gave up 7 bases and J gave up 0 bases, with 4 bases separating them. CDR3 bases: TGTGCCAGCATGGACTCTGGAAACACCATATATTTT. As protein: CASMDSGNTIYF.

The CDR3 spells CASSPGQLDTDTQYF. Here the CDR3 DNA reads TGTGCCAGCAGCCCGGGACAGTTGGACACAGATACGCAGTATTTT. The J gene is TRBJ2-3, the V gene TRBV5-8, with 7 nucleotides matching TRBD1. The CDR3 sequence is 15 residues long. Trimming removed 4 bases from V and 2 bases from J; junction bases left unmatched: 7. Per germline, CDR1 SGHTS and CDR2 YDEGEE.